This TCR beta chain was identified in a study of cytomegalovirus exposure and HLA in healthy donors. The study, taken as a whole, reports: Overall, about 160 TCR beta chains were annotated as cytomegalovirus-associated. A later analysis appeared to link common viral pathogens to several of the most significant clusters.

Both 60 Vbeta primers and 13 Jbeta primers went into the PCR. As originally analysed: The count from a later analysis was some 80 million unique TCR beta chains, some 10 million of them shared. Measured with immunoSEQ multiplex PCR; TCRdb has only the in-frame clones, and not every one. D and trimming were read from the DNA, whereas the V and J calls and clone size are those reported in that table. The profile covers approximately 170,000 clones, with roughly 80% appearing a single time and around 3.3% taken by the ten largest. The CDR3 loop spans 13 amino acids. Germline CDR1 MNHEY, CDR2 SVGAGI. Trimming stripped 7 bases from V and 0 bases from J, with 9 bases between. Comments on this clone: Its cognate antigen is unknown.

The chain has TRBV6-5 and TRBJ1-1; possible D gene TRBD1, 6 bases. This sequence was found in a woman in her twenties or thirties in good health and CMV-seropositive. Sequenced material: PBMCs. Written as DNA, the CDR3 is TGTGCCAGCACGGGACACATGAACACTGAAGCTTTCTTT. The encoded protein is CASTGHMNTEAFF.